Shown below are 32 T cell receptor beta chains from a single sample sequenced in a study of blood T cell repertoires in COVID-19. TCRdb keeps only in-frame clones here, not all; method: immunoSEQ multiplex PCR. The sample shows a few hundred thousand clones, about 85% of them seen only once. The sequenced sample was peripheral blood. The receptors stem from a young woman with acute or convalescent COVID-19.

The chain uses TRBV19 and TRBJ2-1, with 14 bases fitting TRBD2. The CDR3 has 17 amino acids. The junction had 13 bases not matched to a gene; V was cut back by 6 bases and J by 9 bases. The germline V gene has CDR1 LNHDA and CDR2 SQIVND (reference sequence). DNA for the CDR3: TGTGCCAGTAGACTTAACCCGGGACTAGCGGGAGAGGGTGAGCAGTTCTTC. Residues: CASRLNPGLAGEGEQFF.

The chain recombines TRBV9 with TRBJ2-5, with a weak D call TRBD2 (5 bases). Germline CDR1 SGDLS, CDR2 YYNGEE. Trimming stripped 0 bases from V and 5 bases from J, with 17 bases between. This CDR3 comprises 16 residues. CDR3 nucleotides: TGTGCCAGCAGCGTAGCGGCGCGGCTGGGAGAGGAGACCCAGTACTTC. This encodes CASSVAARLGEETQYF.

The rearrangement links TRBV27 to TRBJ1-4; TRBD1 might be the D (6 bases). Germline V CDR1 and CDR2: MNHEY, SMNVEV (reference sequence). CDR3 size: 18 residues. Trimming took 3 bases from V and 0 from J, leaving 17 bases between them. CDR3 bases: TGTGCCAGCAGTTTGGCCCCCCACCGACAGGCAACTAATGAAAAACTGTTTTTT. Protein: CASSLAPHRQATNEKLFF.

This clone was observed a handful of times. The chain joins TRBV11-2 to TRBJ1-5; D gene uncertain. CDR1 and CDR2 (germline): SGHAT, FQNNGV. V lost 0 bases, J lost 5 bases, and 11 bases lay in between. The CDR3 has 15 amino acids. In DNA, the CDR3 is TGTGCCAGCAGCTTAGATTTTGAGGGCCATCAGCCCCAGCATTTT. It codes for CASSLDFEGHQPQHF.

The chain combines TRBV3-1 (or the pseudogene TRBV3-2) with TRBJ2-1; TRBD2 agrees at 13 bases. The CDR3 has 18 residues. J lost 7 bases, V lost 4 bases, and 13 bases had no gene match. CDR1 is LGHDT, CDR2 YNNKEL, per germline (reference sequence). CDR3 in amino acids: CASSLRTSGSGGENEQFF. The CDR3 DNA reads as TGTGCCAGCAGCCTCCGGACTAGCGGGAGCGGGGGGGAGAATGAGCAGTTCTTC.

Concerning this clone itself: Other DNA sequences in the sample encode the same CDR3. This chain links TRBV12-3 or TRBV12-4 with TRBJ1-2; 10 nucleotides agree with TRBD1. The CDR3 is made up of 13 amino acids. V shed 5 bases, J shed 5 bases, and the junction held 2 bases outside the gene matches. CDR3 sequence: CASSPDRGYGYTF. The DNA of the CDR3 is TGTGCCAGCAGTCCGGACAGGGGGTATGGCTACACCTTC.

This sequence joins TRBV12-5 and TRBJ2-1; 8 bases agree with TRBD2. This CDR3 has 15 residues. J lost 6 bases, V lost 6 bases, and 10 bases had no gene match. Germline loops: CDR1 LGHNT, CDR2 FRNRAP. In nucleotides, the CDR3 is TGTGCTAGTGGCCCCCCAGCGGGAGTAAGCAATGAGCAGTTCTTC. It specifies CASGPPAGVSNEQFF.

This clone was recorded once. CDR3 coding DNA: TGTGCCAGCAGCTTGGGCAGGGGTAGTAATCAGCCCCAGCATTTT. Amino acids: CASSLGRGSNQPQHF. This sequence joins TRBV7-9 and TRBJ1-5; weak D call: TRBD1 (6 bases). The CDR3 is 15 amino acids. Germline values: CDR1 SEHNR, CDR2 FQNEAQ (reference sequence). Trimming took 3 bases from V and 4 from J, leaving 13 bases between them.

This clone occurred a few times. The chain uses TRBV7-8 and TRBJ1-3; 9 nucleotides agree with TRBD1. The J segment lost 4 bases and the V segment lost 10 bases, leaving 8 bases of the junction unmatched. Germline CDR1 reads SGHVS; CDR2 reads FQNEAQ. The CDR3 covers 14 residues. The CDR3 spells CATRGQGYGNTIYF. The CDR3 DNA sequence: TGTGCCACCAGGGGACAGGGTTACGGAAACACCATATATTTT.

The chain is built from TRBV29-1 and TRBJ1-1, with a weak D call TRBD1 (5 bases). The CDR3 is 13 amino acids. Trimming shortened V by 1 base and J by 4 bases, and 10 bases separated the two germline ends. Germline CDR1 reads SQVTM; CDR2 reads ANQGSEA. The CDR3 is CSVEGTLSTEAFF. The CDR3 DNA reads TGCAGCGTTGAAGGGACATTGTCCACTGAAGCTTTCTTT.

V is TRBV11-1 and J is TRBJ2-3; a possible D gene is TRBD2 (6 bases). CDR3 size: 16 residues. Per the germline V gene, CDR1 is SGHAT and CDR2 is FQDESV (reference sequence). V lost 4 bases to trimming and J lost 5 bases, with 19 bases between them. The CDR3 DNA is TGTGCCAGCAGCTCAAGAGAGTTTTCGCGGGGAGATACGCAGTATTTT. This sequence encodes CASSSREFSRGDTQYF.

CDR3 sequence (DNA): TGTGCCAGCAGTGAAGTGGTTAGCTTAGTAGGACGGCCAAGGGGGCAGTACTTC. Amino acids: CASSEVVSLVGRPRGQYF. The rearrangement uses TRBV6-1 and TRBJ2-7; D may be TRBD1 (5 bases). This CDR3 region has 18 residues. Germline lookup yields CDR1 MNHNS and CDR2 SASEGT. Trimming took off 1 base at V and 9 bases at J, with 28 bases between the two ends.

CDR3 coding DNA: TGTGCCAGCAGTTTAGGTTCGGGGAATGAGCAGTTCTTC. As protein: CASSLGSGNEQFF. J is TRBJ2-1 and V is TRBV12-3 or TRBV12-4; D may be TRBD2 (5 bases). V lost 1 base and J 7 bases, leaving 8 bases between the germline ends. The CDR3 contains 13 residues.

This clone was recorded once. The gene calls are TRBV28 and TRBJ2-1; 7 nucleotides agree with TRBD1. The CDR3 consists of 16 residues. J lost 6 bases, V lost 6 bases, and 14 bases had no gene match. Germline lookup yields CDR1 MDHEN and CDR2 SYDVKM. The CDR3 protein is CASRLTGKGKANEQFF. CDR3 nucleotide sequence: TGTGCCAGCAGATTGACAGGGAAGGGTAAGGCCAATGAGCAGTTCTTC.

The J gene is TRBJ1-2, the V gene TRBV24-1, with 12 positions matching TRBD1. V gave up 3 bases and J gave up 6 bases; unmatched junction bases: 16. The CDR3 spans 19 residues. The V gene's germline CDR1 is KGHDR and CDR2 SFDVKD. The CDR3, as DNA: TGTGCCACCAGTGATGAATCCCGATATCTGGGACAGGGGGCAGATGGCTACACCTTC. Translating it yields CATSDESRYLGQGADGYTF.

This sequence joins TRBV27 and TRBJ2-5; 9 bases align to TRBD2. Looked up from germline, CDR1 is MNHEY and CDR2 is SMNVEV (reference sequence). J lost 7 bases, V lost 3 bases, and 0 bases had no gene match. This CDR3 is 12 amino acids long. The CDR3 coding sequence is TGTGCCAGCAGTTTGCGGGGGGGGACCCAGTACTTC. Translating gives CASSLRGGTQYF.

This rearrangement joins TRBV7-9 to TRBJ2-7, with a possible D match to TRBD1 (6 bases). Germline CDR1 SEHNR, CDR2 FQNEAQ (reference sequence). The V gene lost 4 bases and the J gene lost 0 bases, with 16 bases spanning the gap. The CDR3 runs 16 residues. CDR3 sequence reads: CASSSPTRTASYEQYF. The CDR3 DNA reads as TGTGCCAGCAGCTCCCCAACTAGGACAGCCTCCTACGAGCAGTACTTC.

This clone was counted a single time. The V gene is TRBV9, the J gene TRBJ1-1, with TRBD1 identical over 7 bases. Germline trimming cut 7 bases from V and 0 bases from J; bases unmatched to any gene: 21. Germline loops: CDR1 SGDLS, CDR2 YYNGEE. The CDR3 runs to 19 residues. CDR3 nucleotides: TGTGCCAGCTCACCCCGGGGGGGGCAGGGGGGGAGAATGAACACTGAAGCTTTCTTT. Translated: CASSPRGGQGGRMNTEAFF.

J is TRBJ2-7 and V is TRBV5-5, with D possibly TRBD2 on 5 matching bases. V was shortened by 3 bases and J by 6 bases, with 19 bases between the two germline ends. Germline V gene data show CDR1 as SGHKS and CDR2 as YYEKEE (reference sequence). The CDR3 is 15 residues long. CDR3 in DNA: TGTGCCAGCAGCTCACCGGGGTTTCTCTACTCCGAGCAGTACTTC. Amino acid sequence: CASSSPGFLYSEQYF.

The V call is TRBV23-1, the J call TRBJ1-5, with D maybe TRBD1 (5 bases). TRBV23-1 carries the ORF label, with uncertain function. This CDR3 contains 16 residues. The ends were cut back, 3 bases at V and 0 bases at J, with 12 bases in the middle. CDR3 sequence: CASSHSGNNSNQPQHF. Here the CDR3 DNA reads TGCGCCAGCAGTCATTCAGGGAATAATAGCAATCAGCCCCAGCATTTT.

The chain is built from TRBV2 and TRBJ2-1; TRBD2 might be the D (5 bases). The germline CDR1 and CDR2 sequences are SNHLY and FYNNEI. This CDR3 is built from 13 residues. V lost 3 bases, J lost 10 bases, and 13 bases lay in between. This CDR3 is CASSEILAGEQFF. The DNA for the CDR3 is TGTGCCAGCAGTGAGATTTTGGCGGGCGAGCAGTTCTTC.

This clone was counted at least ten times. The chain links TRBV6-4 to TRBJ1-6, with 7 bases aligning to TRBD1. The trim removed 6 bases at V and 7 bases at J, leaving 9 bases unmatched. This CDR3 region has 15 residues. CDR1 is MRHNA, CDR2 SNTAGT, per germline. In DNA form, the CDR3 reads TGTGCCAGCAGCGTTACCGGGACAGACAATTCACCCCTCCACTTT. As protein: CASSVTGTDNSPLHF.

This chain links TRBV5-1 with TRBJ1-4, with 8 bases lining up with TRBD1. Trimming cost V 0 bases and J 7 bases; bases outside gene matches: 5. The germline CDR1 and CDR2 sequences are SGHRS and YFSETQ. The CDR3 length is 15 residues. CDR3 protein: CASSLEPGGIEKLFF. The DNA of the CDR3 is TGCGCCAGCAGCTTGGAACCAGGGGGCATTGAAAAACTGTTTTTT. The full variable domain, with the rest looked up from reference TRBV5-1 and TRBJ1-4, is KAGVTQTPRYLIKTRGQQVTLSCSPISGHRSVSWYQQTPGQGLQFLFEYFSETQRNKGNFPGRFSGRQFSNSRSEMNVSTLELGDSALYLCASSLEPGGIEKLFFGSGTQLSVL.

This sequence joins TRBV5-1 and TRBJ1-1; D is unclear. Germline lookup yields CDR1 SGHRS and CDR2 YFSETQ. The length of the CDR3 is 15 residues. V was shortened by 3 bases and J by 0 bases, with 12 bases between the two germline ends. The CDR3 coding sequence is TGCGCCAGCAGCTCCTGGCCGGGTGTGAACACTGAAGCTTTCTTT. Translation: CASSSWPGVNTEAFF.

With respect to this clone: One base away lies a much larger clone, so this may be a sequencing read error. Within the sample, other DNA sequences also encode this same CDR3. The V call is TRBV18, the J call TRBJ2-1, with a weak D call TRBD2 (6 bases). This CDR3 region has 15 residues. CDR1 and CDR2 from the germline V gene are KGHSH and LQKENI. With 2 bases removed from V and 10 bases from J, the gap between germline ends came to 18 bases. CDR3 sequence (DNA): TGTGCCAGCTCACCATGGACCCCTGACGGAGGGGAGCAGTTCTTC. Translation gives CASSPWTPDGGEQFF.

The chain is built from TRBV19 and TRBJ1-5; no clear D. Germline V CDR1 and CDR2: LNHDA, SQIVND (reference sequence). Deletions cut 7 bases from V and 8 bases from J, with 12 bases between. The CDR3 sequence is 12 residues long. CDR3 DNA sequence: TGTGCCAGTAAGGCGGTATCTGAGCCCCAGCATTTT. It specifies CASKAVSEPQHF.

This clone was recorded once. The chain combines TRBV4-1 with TRBJ1-4; the D is unclear. CDR1 is MGHRA and CDR2 is YSYEKL in the germline V gene. The CDR3 covers 15 residues. V lost 3 bases to trimming and J lost 7 bases, with 15 bases between them. For the CDR3, the DNA is TGCGCCAGCAGCCAGGTGGGAGTGGGAAGTGAAAAACTGTTTTTT. This sequence encodes CASSQVGVGSEKLFF.

V and J are TRBV20-1 and TRBJ1-2; no firm D call. Germline V gene lookup returns CDR1 DFQATT and CDR2 SNEGSKA (reference sequence). The length of the CDR3 is 12 residues. V lost 3 bases and J 8 bases, leaving 13 bases between the germline ends. The CDR3 spells CSASRQLEGYTF. CDR3 DNA: TGCAGTGCTAGTCGCCAGCTGGAGGGCTACACCTTC.

V gene TRBV6-5 combines with J gene TRBJ1-4; 9 nucleotides line up with TRBD1. The V gene's germline CDR1 is MNHEY and CDR2 SVGAGI. The CDR3 is made up of 15 amino acids. After removal of 5 bases from V and 5 bases from J, the junction contained 6 bases not matched to a gene. CDR3 loop: CASSPLDRGNEKLFF. CDR3 DNA: TGTGCCAGCAGTCCGTTGGACAGGGGCAATGAAAAACTGTTTTTT.

This chain links TRBV5-1 with TRBJ2-5, with TRBD1 matching over 10 bases. CDR1 is SGHRS, CDR2 YFSETQ, per germline. The CDR3 runs 16 residues. Germline trimming cut 4 bases from V and 8 bases from J; bases unmatched to any gene: 14. CDR3 coding DNA: TGCGCCAGCAGCACCCTTCTCCCCGGGACAGGGGTCACCCAGTACTTC. Its protein is CASSTLLPGTGVTQYF.

The chain has TRBV10-3 and TRBJ1-1; TRBD1 is a possible D gene (5 bases). The germline gives CDR1 ENHRY, CDR2 SYGVKD. Trimming shortened V by 2 bases and J by 2 bases, and 9 bases separated the two germline ends. CDR3 size: 14 residues. CDR3 sequence reads: CAISETDSNTEAFF. In nucleotides, the CDR3 is TGTGCCATCAGTGAGACCGACAGCAACACTGAAGCTTTCTTT.

In this sample, this clone turned up a few times. The chain carries TRBV7-9 and TRBJ1-2, with D maybe TRBD1 (5 bases). Germline V gene data show CDR1 as SEHNR and CDR2 as FQNEAQ (reference sequence). V was shortened by 5 bases and J by 12 bases, with 16 bases between the two germline ends. This CDR3 is 12 amino acids long. As DNA, the CDR3 is TGTGCCAGCAGCCCCCGGGTGGACACGGACACCTTC. Encoded protein: CASSPRVDTDTF. Drawing the rest from reference TRBV7-9 and TRBJ1-2, the complete variable domain is DTGVSQNPRHKITKRGQNVTFRCDPISEHNRLYWYRQTLGQGPEFLTYFQNEAQLEKSRLLSDRFSAERPKGSFSTLEIQRTEQGDSAMYLCASSPRVDTDTFGSGTRLTVV.